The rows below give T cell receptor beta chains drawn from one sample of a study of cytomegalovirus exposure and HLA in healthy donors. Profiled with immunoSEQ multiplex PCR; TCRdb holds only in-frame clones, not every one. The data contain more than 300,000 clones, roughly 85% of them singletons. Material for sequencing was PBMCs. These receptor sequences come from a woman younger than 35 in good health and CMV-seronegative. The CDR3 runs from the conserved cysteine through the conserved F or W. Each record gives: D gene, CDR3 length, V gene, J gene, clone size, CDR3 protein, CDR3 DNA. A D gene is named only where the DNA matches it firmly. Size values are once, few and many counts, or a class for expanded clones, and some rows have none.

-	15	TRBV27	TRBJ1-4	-	CASSEVGPRRDKLFF	TGTGCCAGCAGTGAGGTGGGCCCCCGGCGGGATAAACTGTTTTTT
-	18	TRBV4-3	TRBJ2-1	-	CASSQDLIPAGVYNEQFF	TGCGCCAGCAGCCAAGATCTAATTCCAGCGGGTGTGTACAATGAGCAGTTCTTC
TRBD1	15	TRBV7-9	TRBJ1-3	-	CASRTGQLSGNTIYF	TGTGCCAGCAGAACGGGACAGCTCTCTGGAAACACCATATATTTT
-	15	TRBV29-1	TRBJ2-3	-	CSVEDKGQTTDTQYF	TGCAGCGTTGAAGACAAAGGACAGACCACAGATACGCAGTATTTT
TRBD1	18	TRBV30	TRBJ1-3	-	CAWSYPPSGTGTRNTIYF	TGTGCCTGGAGCTACCCCCCTTCCGGGACAGGGACGAGGAACACCATATATTTT
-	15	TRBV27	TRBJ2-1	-	CASSPTRTSYNEQFF	TGTGCCAGCAGCCCGACTAGGACCTCCTACAATGAGCAGTTCTTC
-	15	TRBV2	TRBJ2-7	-	CASIGPGRLVREQYF	TGTGCCAGCATTGGCCCCGGGCGACTAGTCCGCGAGCAGTACTTC
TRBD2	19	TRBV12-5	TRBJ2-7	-	CASGLPTKERLAVSYEQYF	TGTGCTAGTGGTTTGCCTACGAAGGAGCGACTAGCGGTTAGTTACGAGCAGTACTTC
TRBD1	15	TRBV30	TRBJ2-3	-	CAWTDRGRRTDTQYF	TGTGCCTGGACCGACAGGGGACGACGCACAGATACGCAGTATTTT
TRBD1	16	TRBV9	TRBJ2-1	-	CASSVVLTGTYNEQFF	TGTGCCAGCAGCGTAGTTCTGACAGGGACCTACAATGAGCAGTTCTTC
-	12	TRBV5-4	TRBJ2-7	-	CASSVTGTSEYF	TGTGCCAGCAGCGTAACCGGGACTTCTGAGTACTTC
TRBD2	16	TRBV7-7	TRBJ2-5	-	CASSLGLAGAQETQYF	TGTGCTAGCAGCTTAGGTCTAGCGGGGGCCCAAGAGACCCAGTACTTC
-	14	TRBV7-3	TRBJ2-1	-	CASSAGQTYNEQFF	TGTGCCAGCAGCGCTGGACAGACCTACAATGAGCAGTTCTTC
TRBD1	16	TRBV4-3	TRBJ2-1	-	CASSQDLRDRLNEQFF	TGCGCCAGCAGCCAAGACCTCCGGGACAGACTAAATGAGCAGTTCTTC
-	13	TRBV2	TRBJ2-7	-	CASSEVGLTEGYF	TGTGCCAGCAGTGAAGTGGGACTCACCGAGGGGTACTTC
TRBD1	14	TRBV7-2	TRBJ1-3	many	CASSDQGAGNTIYF	TGTGCCAGCAGCGATCAGGGGGCTGGAAACACCATATATTTT
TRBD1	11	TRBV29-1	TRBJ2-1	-	CSVGRTGGHFF	TGCAGCGTGGGGAGGACAGGGGGCCATTTCTTC
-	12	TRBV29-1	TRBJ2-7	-	CSVRAGPYEQYF	TGCAGCGTGCGTGCAGGGCCCTACGAGCAGTACTTC
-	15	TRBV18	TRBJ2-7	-	CASSLKQGPGDEQYF	TGTGCCAGCTCACTCAAGCAGGGACCGGGGGACGAGCAGTACTTC
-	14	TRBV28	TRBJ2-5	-	CASSLPTDMETQYF	TGTGCCAGCAGTTTACCGACGGACATGGAGACCCAGTACTTC
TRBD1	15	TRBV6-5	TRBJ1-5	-	CASSYSTGGNQPQHF	TGTGCCAGCAGTTACTCGACAGGGGGCAATCAGCCCCAGCATTTT
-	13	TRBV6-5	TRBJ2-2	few	CASSYGDSGELFF	TGTGCCAGCAGTTACGGTGACTCCGGGGAGCTGTTTTTT
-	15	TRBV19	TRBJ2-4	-	CASSSDTWAKNIQYF	TGTGCCAGTAGTAGCGACACTTGGGCCAAAAACATTCAGTACTTC
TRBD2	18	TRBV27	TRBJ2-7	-	CASSLGHPGLANVYEQYF	TGTGCCAGCAGTTTGGGGCATCCGGGACTAGCGAACGTTTACGAGCAGTACTTC
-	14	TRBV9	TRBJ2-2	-	CASSVFADTGELFF	TGTGCCAGCAGCGTTTTCGCGGACACCGGGGAGCTGTTTTTT
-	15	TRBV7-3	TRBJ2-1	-	CASSSLPSPLNEQFF	TGTGCCAGCAGCTCACTACCGAGCCCGTTAAATGAGCAGTTCTTC
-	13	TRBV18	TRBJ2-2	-	CASSPLLAGELFF	TGTGCCAGCTCACCACTCTTAGCCGGGGAGCTGTTTTTT
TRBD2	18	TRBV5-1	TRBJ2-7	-	CASSSPGTSGSKPYEQYF	TGCGCCAGCAGCTCCCCCGGGACTAGCGGGAGTAAGCCCTACGAGCAGTACTTC
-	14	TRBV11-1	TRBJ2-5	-	CASRQDRTQETQYF	TGTGCCAGCAGACAAGACAGGACCCAAGAGACCCAGTACTTC
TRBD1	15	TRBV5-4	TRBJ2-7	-	CASSLDRDPAYEQYF	TGTGCCAGCAGCCTCGACAGGGATCCTGCCTACGAGCAGTACTTC
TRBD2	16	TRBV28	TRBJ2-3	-	CASSPGLAGEADTQYF	TGTGCCAGCAGCCCCGGACTAGCGGGAGAAGCCGATACGCAGTATTTT
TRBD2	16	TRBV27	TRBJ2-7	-	CASSLSSAGVADEQYF	TGTGCCAGCAGTTTATCCTCGGCGGGAGTGGCCGACGAGCAGTACTTC
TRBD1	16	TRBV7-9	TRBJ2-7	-	CASSSFGDRGTYEQYF	TGTGCCAGCAGCTCTTTTGGGGACAGGGGGACCTACGAGCAGTACTTC
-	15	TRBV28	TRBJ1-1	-	CASSVWAGKNTEAFF	TGTGCCAGCAGTGTATGGGCGGGGAAGAACACTGAAGCTTTCTTT
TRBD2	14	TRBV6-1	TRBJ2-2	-	CAIRSGMATGELFF	TGTGCCATACGTAGCGGGATGGCCACCGGGGAGCTGTTTTTT
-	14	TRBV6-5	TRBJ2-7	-	CASRSRGHLYEQYF	TGTGCCAGCAGGTCCAGGGGACACCTCTACGAGCAGTACTTC
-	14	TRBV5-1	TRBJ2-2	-	CASSPRDLTGELFF	TGCGCCAGCAGCCCCCGGGATCTTACCGGGGAGCTGTTTTTT
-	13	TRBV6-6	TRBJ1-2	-	CASSPGGPYGYTF	TGTGCCAGCAGTCCGGGCGGGCCATATGGCTACACCTTC
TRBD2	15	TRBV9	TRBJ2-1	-	CASSVSGLPYNEQFF	TGTGCCAGCAGCGTATCGGGACTACCCTACAATGAGCAGTTCTTC
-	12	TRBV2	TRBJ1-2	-	CASSGENYGYTF	TGTGCCAGCAGTGGGGAGAACTATGGCTACACCTTC
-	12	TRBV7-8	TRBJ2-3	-	CASSSRMDTQYF	TGTGCCAGCAGCTCCCGTATGGATACGCAGTATTTT
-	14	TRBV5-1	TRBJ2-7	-	CASSPGTSGMEQYF	TGCGCCAGCAGCCCTGGGACATCTGGCATGGAGCAGTACTTC
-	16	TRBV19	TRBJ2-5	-	CASSMGRGLIGETQYF	TGTGCCAGTAGTATGGGGCGGGGGCTTATTGGGGAGACCCAGTACTTC
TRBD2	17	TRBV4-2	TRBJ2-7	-	CASSQDLGLAATYEQYF	TGTGCCAGCAGCCAAGATCTGGGACTAGCGGCAACGTACGAGCAGTACTTC